This TCR beta chain was documented in a study of cytomegalovirus exposure and HLA in healthy donors. With respect to this clone: Its antigen is unknown.

The data were produced by immunoSEQ multiplex PCR, yet TCRdb's version contains in-frame clones alone and is incomplete. The sample includes about 140,000 clones, about 80% of them seen just once. Study-wide points: It was confirmed in vitro that a few of the CMV-associated chains were specific for CMV antigens. The classifier was said to identify cytomegalovirus status with high specificity and sensitivity. The listing of about 150 TCR beta chains classed them as cytomegalovirus-associated.

The approximately 130-subject validation cohort, separate from the approximately 670-subject first cohort, included the donors. The TCR sequence derives from a man aged 25-45 years in good health and CMV-seropositive. Sequencing input: PBMCs.

CDR3 bases: TGTGCCAGCAGCCCTCGGGCCGGGAGTGACTATGGCTACACCTTC. This encodes CASSPRAGSDYGYTF. The genes are TRBV4-2 and TRBJ1-2; the D is unclear. The CDR3 extends over 15 amino acids. V was trimmed by 4 bases and J by 3 bases, leaving 15 bases between them. Germline V gives CDR1 LGHNA, CDR2 YNFKEQ.